The 28 T cell receptor beta chains below all came from one sample that was sequenced in a study of blood T cell repertoires in COVID-19. Libraries were prepared by immunoSEQ multiplex PCR; TCRdb keeps only in-frame clonotypes and omits some of them. This sample has 110,000 to 150,000 clones, with over 75% found just once. The sample comprised peripheral blood. The receptors come from a human donor in a cohort sampled during active COVID-19.

The chain combines TRBV5-1 with TRBJ2-7; 9 bases line up with TRBD1. This CDR3 is built from 15 residues. Germline trimming cut 4 bases from V and 2 bases from J; bases unmatched to any gene: 7. Germline V gene lookup returns CDR1 SGHRS and CDR2 YFSETQ. CDR3 nucleotides: TGCGCCAGCAGCACTACACAGGGGGCCCCCTACGAGCAGTACGTC. Its protein product is CASSTTQGAPYEQYV.

The chain carries TRBV29-1 and TRBJ2-2; 11 bases fit TRBD2. CDR3 length: 14 residues. The V gene's germline CDR1 is SQVTM and CDR2 ANQGSEA. V lost 7 bases to trimming and J lost 6 bases; unmatched junction nucleotides: 7. CDR3 bases: TGCAGCGCCCAGACTAGCGGGATCGCCGGGGAGCTGTTTTTT. The encoded protein is CSAQTSGIAGELFF.

V gene TRBV6-5 combines with J gene TRBJ1-4; 7 nucleotides line up with TRBD1. The germline CDR1 and CDR2 sequences are MNHEY and SVGAGI. The CDR3 is 16 amino acids. Losses at the gene ends were 3 bases for V and 5 bases for J; bases not matched to a gene: 9. The CDR3: CASSYRRGQQNEKLFF. CDR3 nucleotides: TGTGCCAGCAGTTATCGGAGGGGACAGCAGAATGAAAAACTGTTTTTT.

V usage is TRBV6-1 and J usage is TRBJ2-7; 8 bases are shared with TRBD1. Germline CDR1 is MNHNS and CDR2 is SASEGT. This CDR3 comprises 14 residues. J lost 7 bases, V lost 2 bases, and 7 bases had no gene match. CDR3: CASSERGRGLEQYV. The CDR3 DNA reads as TGTGCCAGCAGTGAACGGGGCAGGGGGCTTGAGCAGTACGTC.

The rearrangement uses TRBV7-8 and TRBJ1-3; 7 bases fit TRBD1. This CDR3 is built from 15 residues. Germline V CDR1 and CDR2: SGHVS, FQNEAQ. Unmatched junction bases numbered 5, after V lost 5 bases and J lost 1 base. In DNA, the CDR3 is TGTGCCAGCAGCCTTTCAGGGGGTTCTGGAAACACCATATATTTT. As protein: CASSLSGGSGNTIYF. Full variable domain (outside the CDR3, taken from reference TRBV7-8 and TRBJ1-3): GAGVSQSPRYKVAKRGQDVALRCDPISGHVSLFWYQQALGQGPEFLTYFQNEAQLDKSGLPSDRFFAERPEGSVSTLKIQRTQQEDSAVYLCASSLSGGSGNTIYFGEGSWLTVV.

The genes are TRBV7-6 and TRBJ1-1; 8 bases fit TRBD1. The CDR3 loop spans 15 amino acids. The germline CDR1 and CDR2 sequences are SGHVS and FNYEAQ. The junction had 3 bases not matched to a gene; V was cut back by 3 bases and J by 0 bases. The chain's CDR3 is CASSFYRGMNTEAFF. CDR3 in DNA: TGTGCCAGCAGCTTCTACAGGGGGATGAACACTGAAGCTTTCTTT.

The V gene is TRBV5-1, the J gene TRBJ1-1, with D maybe TRBD1 (5 bases). V gave up 3 bases and J gave up 1 base, with 10 bases separating them. The CDR3 sequence is 14 residues long. Germline loops: CDR1 SGHRS, CDR2 YFSETQ. The CDR3: CASSYGGGNTEAFF. The CDR3 DNA reads TGCGCCAGCAGCTACGGGGGAGGGAACACTGAAGCTTTCTTT.

This clone was seen once. This chain uses TRBV5-1 with TRBJ2-3; 9 bases align to TRBD1. The CDR3 spans 17 residues. Per germline, CDR1 SGHRS and CDR2 YFSETQ. Trimming cost V 0 bases and J 4 bases; bases outside gene matches: 9. CDR3 sequence reads: CASSLGARDRAADTQYF. In DNA, the CDR3 is TGCGCCAGCAGCTTGGGGGCCCGGGACAGGGCGGCAGATACGCAGTATTTT.

The chain recombines TRBV30 with TRBJ2-2; the D gene is possibly TRBD2 (6 bases). With 2 bases removed from V and 1 base from J, the gap between germline ends came to 8 bases. Germline CDR1 is GTSNPN and CDR2 is SVGIG (reference sequence). This CDR3 is built from 14 residues. CDR3 amino acids: CAWSRSGNTGELFF. CDR3 DNA sequence: TGTGCCTGGAGTCGTAGCGGGAACACCGGGGAGCTGTTTTTT.

The CDR3 sequence is CASSRSGTASTGELFF. For the CDR3, the DNA is TGTGCCAGCAGCCGATCCGGGACAGCTAGCACCGGGGAGCTGTTTTTT. The chain employs TRBV5-8 and TRBJ2-2; 7 bases agree with TRBD1. CDR1 is SGHTS and CDR2 is YDEGEE in the germline V gene. Losses at the gene ends were 4 bases for V and 4 bases for J; bases not matched to a gene: 10. The CDR3 has 16 residues.

This sequence joins TRBV14 and TRBJ1-6; perhaps TRBD1 as D (5 bases). CDR3 length equals 14 residues. CDR1 and CDR2 from the germline V gene are SGHDN and FVKESK. The ends were cut back, 1 base at V and 7 bases at J, with 8 bases in the middle. As DNA, the CDR3 is TGTGCCAGCAGCCAAGGGACACCGAATTCACCCCTCCACTTT. This codes for CASSQGTPNSPLHF. The complete variable domain, with remaining parts taken from reference TRBV14 and TRBJ1-6, reads EAGVTQFPSHSVIEKGQTVTLRCDPISGHDNLYWYRRVMGKEIKFLLHFVKESKQDESGMPNNRFLAERTGGTYSTLKVQPAELEDSGVYFCASSQGTPNSPLHFGNGTRLTVT.

The rearrangement uses TRBV12-3 or TRBV12-4 and TRBJ1-2, with no clear D. V lost 4 bases to trimming and J lost 9 bases, with 15 bases between them. CDR3 length: 13 residues. DNA for the CDR3: TGTGCCAGCAGTTATCAAACAAGAGCGCGCTACACCTTC. Translated, it gives CASSYQTRARYTF.

The chain is built from TRBV19 and TRBJ1-5, with 7 bases fitting TRBD1. Germline values: CDR1 LNHDA, CDR2 SQIVND (reference sequence). This CDR3 has 15 amino acids. The J segment lost 6 bases and the V segment lost 0 bases, leaving 5 bases of the junction unmatched. The CDR3, as DNA: TGTGCCAGTAGTATAGAGTCCAGGGGGAGTCAGCCCCAGCATTTT. This translates into CASSIESRGSQPQHF.

This chain links TRBV6-5 with TRBJ1-5; tentatively, D is TRBD1 (5 bases). Between the trimmed V and J ends, which lost 8 bases and 6 bases, there was a span of 14 bases. Per germline, CDR1 MNHEY and CDR2 SVGAGI. The CDR3 has 13 amino acids. DNA for the CDR3: TGTGCCAGCGCGGACACGGTTATTCAGCCCCAGCATTTT. It codes for CASADTVIQPQHF.

A few counts support this clone. The chain carries TRBV7-2 and TRBJ2-2; 8 bases are a match to TRBD1. In germline, CDR1 is SGHTA, CDR2 FQGNSA. V trimming: 5 bases; J trimming: 3 bases; junction bases outside the gene matches: 8. The length of the CDR3 is 16 residues. As DNA, the CDR3 is TGTGCCAGCAGCCGTTTGACAGGGGAGTACACCGGGGAGCTGTTTTTT. It yields the protein CASSRLTGEYTGELFF.

V gene TRBV15 combines with J gene TRBJ2-3; 8 bases are a match to TRBD2. J gave up 6 bases and V 4 bases, and 12 bases lay outside the gene matches. Germline lookup yields CDR1 LNHNV and CDR2 YYDKDF (reference sequence). The CDR3 loop spans 16 amino acids. The CDR3 region has the DNA TGTGCCACCAGCACCTCCCCAACGGGGGGGCGGGATACGCAGTATTTT. This encodes CATSTSPTGGRDTQYF.

This chain joins TRBV10-1 and TRBJ1-5; D may be TRBD1 (6 bases). The germline gives CDR1 WNHNN, CDR2 SYGVQD (reference sequence). The CDR3 covers 16 residues. The germline V and J ends were trimmed by 4 bases and 2 bases, with 15 bases remaining between them. The CDR3 DNA reads TGCGCCAGCAGTGGGGGACAAAATGGGGGCAATCAGCCCCAGCATTTT. Translated: CASSGGQNGGNQPQHF.

The chain links TRBV11-3 to TRBJ1-2; TRBD1 agrees at 9 bases. CDR3 length: 15 residues. The junction had 6 bases not matched to a gene; V was cut back by 5 bases and J by 2 bases. CDR1 and CDR2 (germline): SGHNT, YENEEA. The DNA for the CDR3 is TGTGCCAGCAGCATCGGACAGGGGCTAAACTATGGCTACACCTTC. This encodes CASSIGQGLNYGYTF.

The rearrangement links TRBV3-1 (or the pseudogene TRBV3-2) to TRBJ1-2; D is unresolved. CDR1 LGHDT and CDR2 YNNKEL come from the germline V gene (reference sequence). The V end was cut by 2 bases, the J end by 1 base, with 5 bases between. The CDR3 covers 13 residues. CDR3: CASSQQFNYGYTF. CDR3 nucleotides: TGTGCCAGCAGCCAACAGTTTAACTATGGCTACACCTTC.

The chain combines TRBV2 with TRBJ2-7; D might be TRBD1 (6 bases). Germline CDR1 reads SNHLY; CDR2 reads FYNNEI. Between the trimmed V and J ends, which lost 6 bases and 4 bases, there was a span of 10 bases. This CDR3 spans 12 amino acids. CDR3 protein: CASSADRYEQYF. As DNA, the CDR3 is TGTGCCAGCAGCGCAGACAGGTACGAGCAGTACTTC.

The chain couples TRBV25-1 to TRBJ2-1, with TRBD2 identical over 8 bases. Germline-derived CDR1 and CDR2 are MGHDK and SYGVNS. The V gene end was trimmed by 7 bases and the J gene end by 9 bases; junction bases not matched to a gene: 11. The CDR3 spans 14 residues. The CDR3 region is CASNDPTGGPEQFF. Written as DNA, the CDR3 is TGTGCCAGCAATGACCCCACGGGGGGGCCTGAGCAGTTCTTC.

The V call is TRBV29-1, the J call TRBJ1-1, with D tentatively TRBD1 (6 bases). The CDR3 consists of 12 residues. Germline-derived CDR1 and CDR2 are SQVTM and ANQGSEA. The DNA of the CDR3 is TGCGGGGGGGGCAATATGAACACTGAAGCTTTCTTT. Amino acids: CGGGNMNTEAFF.

This chain connects TRBV30 to TRBJ1-6; D may be TRBD1 (6 bases). V was shortened by 1 base and J by 9 bases, with 10 bases between the two germline ends. CDR3 length: 13 amino acids. CDR1 GTSNPN and CDR2 SVGIG come from the germline V gene (reference sequence). CDR3 amino acids: CAWSEGGLSPLHF. CDR3 nucleotide sequence: TGTGCCTGGAGTGAGGGGGGGCTTTCACCCCTCCACTTT. The full variable domain, completed using reference TRBV30 and TRBJ1-6, is SQTIHQWPATLVQPVGSPLSLECTVEGTSNPNLYWYRQAAGRGLQLLFYSVGIGQISSEVPQNLSASRPQDRQFILSSKKLLLSDSGFYLCAWSEGGLSPLHFGNGTRLTVT.

The chain carries TRBV6-6 and TRBJ2-7; the D is unclear. There are 14 residues in the CDR3. Germline V lookup: CDR1 MNHNY, CDR2 SVGAGI (reference sequence). The V end was cut by 6 bases, the J end by 4 bases, with 16 bases between. CDR3 sequence reads: CASRYRLPPYEQYF. DNA for the CDR3: TGTGCCAGCAGATATAGATTACCACCGTACGAGCAGTACTTC.

The chain joins TRBV14 to TRBJ2-1; D is ambiguous. The germline V gene encodes CDR1 SGHDN and CDR2 FVKESK. This CDR3 spans 13 amino acids. The V and J ends lost 4 bases and 5 bases respectively, with 9 bases between them. CDR3 residues: CASSPRLDNEQFF. In DNA form, the CDR3 reads TGTGCCAGCAGCCCCCGCCTAGACAATGAGCAGTTCTTC.

The chain has TRBV5-5 and TRBJ2-7; 13 positions agree with TRBD2. Germline CDR1 is SGHKS and CDR2 is YYEKEE (reference sequence). The junction had 3 bases not matched to a gene; V was cut back by 4 bases and J by 2 bases. The CDR3 length is 15 residues. CDR3 nucleotide sequence: TGTGCCAGCAGCCTGGGACTAGCGGGAACCTACGAGCAGTACGTC. Protein product: CASSLGLAGTYEQYV.

The rearrangement uses TRBV10-3 and TRBJ1-1; possibly TRBD1 for D (6 bases). Germline V gene data show CDR1 as ENHRY and CDR2 as SYGVKD. The CDR3 runs 14 residues. The V gene lost 6 bases and the J gene lost 1 base, with 12 bases spanning the gap. CDR3 coding DNA: TGTGCCATCAGGGACCCGGGACAGAACACTGAAGCTTTCTTT. The encoded protein is CAIRDPGQNTEAFF.

The V gene is TRBV7-2, the J gene TRBJ2-2, with D maybe TRBD1 (5 bases). V was cut by 4 bases and J by 4 bases, with 10 bases left in between. The CDR3 extends over 14 amino acids. Germline V CDR1 and CDR2: SGHTA, FQGNSA. CDR3 in amino acids: CASSSQGITGELFF. The CDR3, as DNA: TGTGCCAGCAGCTCCCAGGGAATCACCGGGGAGCTGTTTTTT.